This TCR beta chain was sequenced during a study of blood T cell repertoires in COVID-19 (dated by TCRdb to the early 2020s). Background on the whole study: The collaborator samples originated in the United States, Italy and Spain and spanned the acute and convalescent phases of COVID-19. The samples were drawn from the first 160 participants of the ongoing ImmuneRACE study and from 950 to 1,500 subjects provided by 6 global collaborators. Subjects who had been exposed to COVID-19, were actively infected with it, or had recovered from it provided the deeply sampled blood TCRbeta repertoires that made up the dataset. Where available, HLA class I and class II types were obtained from metadata supplied by the sample provider rather than from assay-based typing. The prospective study material was composed of cDNA or gDNA derived from T cells, B-cell-depleted T cells, or PBMCs. The repertoires were made available in a free public database intended to serve as a resource for research on the immune response to SARS-CoV-2. Sample metadata almost always included a de-identified subject ID, COVID-19 status, age in years and sex. On the study overall, not on this receptor specifically: The amount of clinical and demographic metadata varied by source and participant and was provided uncurated.

With respect to this clone: No antigen is known for it. No quality values exist for individual bases; no much larger clone is one base distant.

From V the trimming removes 1 base and from J it removes 6 bases, while the gene matches leave 11 bases of the junction unaccounted for. Based on the germline V gene, the CDR1 and CDR2 sequences are MGHRA and YSYEKL. The CDR3 numbers 17 residues from cysteine through phenylalanine. Only the CDR3 region is kept as DNA, spanning 51 bases read in frame from base 1. The immunoSEQ Assay, a bias-controlled multiplex PCR, was used to amplify TCRbeta CDR3 regions from genomic DNA. The study's own analysis went as follows. Within the assay, amplification of reference gene primers was used to estimate how many nucleated cells each sample contained. To quantify the absolute abundance of each unique TCRbeta CDR3 rearrangement, sequence reads were collapsed and filtered. Productive Simpson clonality was computed per sample as the square root of Simpson's diversity index over productive rearrangements. TCRdb stores this immuneACCESS table with in-frame sequences only. Part of the clones is absent; in the studies checked, under half of the shortfall reflects unresolved V genes, and no reason is known for the rest. That table furnishes V, J and clone size, whereas the DNA furnished D and trimming. The sample profile shows about 480,000 clones; around 90% of them were found once. The ten largest clones capture roughly 2% of the sample.

In the prospective study, participants were roughly 18 to 95 years old, resided in around 25 geographic areas of the United States, and were enrolled through a virtual design. In the prospective study, participants were assigned to cohorts based on the clinical history participants reported in a screening survey and a study questionnaire. Each participant in the prospective study had whole blood, serum and a nasopharyngeal or oropharyngeal swab collected by mobile phlebotomists. Additional blood draws and questionnaires over an approximately two-month period could optionally be provided by prospective study participants. Blood samples from the prospective study were shipped frozen or at room temperature prior to DNA extraction.

This TCR was recovered from a woman aged 18-29 years with acute COVID-19. This chain is built from TRBV4-1 and TRBJ2-1; 8 junctional bases match TRBD2. Specimen: PBMCs or T cells enriched from blood (not recorded which). The CDR3 is CASSQAPSGGSFNEQFF. The DNA sequence is TGCGCCAGCAGCCAAGCCCCCAGCGGGGGATCATTCAATGAGCAGTTCTTC.